This T cell receptor beta chain comes out of a study of shared clonotypes between healthy human individuals. Regarding this clone: Antigen specificity is unknown.

This CDR3 region has 15 residues. Germline assignment: CDR1 SGDLS and CDR2 YYNGEE. V was pared by 4 bases and J by 5 bases, with 17 bases between. Repertoires were generated with immunoSEQ multiplex PCR, while TCRdb's copy carries only in-frame clones and drops some. The data contain some 1.1 million clones, approximately 80% of them singletons. Study-wide results and caveats: The study's rarefaction showed incomplete sorted-subset sequencing despite large depth. Compared with clonotypes that all four donors shared, non-shared clonotypes had lower generation probabilities.

The V and J genes are TRBV9 and TRBJ2-3, with a possible D match to TRBD2 (5 bases). The source is a man younger than 35 in good health. Some clones in this sample may be carry-over from other donors' samples. What was sequenced was memory CD4+ T cells from PBMCs. Specified subset: CD45RA-negative fraction. The CDR3 DNA is TGTGCCAGCAGCCCCGGAGGAGCAGGTCGAGATACGCAGTATTTT. It yields the protein CASSPGGAGRDTQYF.